This TCR beta chain came from a study of radiation and T cells in renal cell carcinoma. The sample's time point: baseline pretreatment blood. Treatment denoted: 15 Gy SBRT to primary tumor, nephrectomy 4 weeks later. After SBRT, blood was collected at 2 and 4 weeks, plus baseline. The patient's renal cell carcinoma had clear cell pathology. Produced via immunoSEQ multiplex PCR; TCRdb's table is partial and in-frame only. There are around 160,000 clones in the sample; around 90% occur only once, and 4.1% lies in the top ten. General observations from the study: In blood, top tumor clones expanded by 2 weeks, shrinking by 4. Without pretreatment biopsies, baseline tumor clonotype presence was undetermined.

The CDR3 contains 16 residues. Germline CDR1 is SGHNT and CDR2 is YYREEE (reference sequence). V was clipped by 2 bases and J by 1 base; unmatched bases: 3. Details on this clone: Its specificity is unknown.

The receptor was derived from a woman in her seventies with renal cell carcinoma. V gene TRBV5-4 combines with J gene TRBJ2-2; 9 positions agree with TRBD2. This sample comprised blood, obtained from a patient whose treatment included radiotherapy and nephrectomy. The CDR3 loop is CASSFGAGGNTGELFF. CDR3 bases: TGTGCCAGCAGCTTCGGAGCGGGGGGGAACACCGGGGAGCTGTTTTTT.